These 25 T cell receptor beta chains were all obtained from the same sample, sequenced in a study of blood T cells in healthy people across ages. Through a sample-barcoded 5' primer and a J-beta primer mix, a second PCR was run for roughly 7 to 11 cycles. Via MiXCR, TCRdb re-called the 5' RACE reads, giving one row per CDR3 protein. This repertoire shows 800,000 or so distinct CDR3 sequences, approximately 65% found once; its top ten account for 28%. The sample comprised blood. The receptors were gathered from a man in his thirties or forties in good health.

This clonotype was seen a single time. Because it lacks the conserved phenylalanine or tryptophan at the end, this CDR3 is likely a read error. The V call is TRBV4-2, the J call TRBJ2-3; D ambiguous. The V end lost 4 bases, the J end lost 0 bases, and 5 bases lay between the germline ends. This CDR3 contains 13 residues. Germline V lookup: CDR1 LGHNA, CDR2 YNFKEQ. CDR3 sequence reads: CASSPGSTDTQYV. CDR3 in DNA: TGTGCCAGCAGCCCCGGCAGCACAGATACGCAGTATGTT.

The chain links TRBV6-5 to TRBJ2-4; D gene unclear. The end of the DNA is better explained by TRBJ2-7, so the J call may be wrong. The CDR3 covers 13 residues. CDR1 and CDR2 from the germline V gene are MNHEY and SVGAGI. The CDR3 nucleotides are TGTGCCAGCAGTTACTCGAGTCGGTACGAGCAGTACTTC. It is translated as CASSYSSRYEQYF.

The chain recombines TRBV12-3 or TRBV12-4 with TRBJ2-1; D is perhaps TRBD2 (7 bases). Trimming pared 5 bases from V and 10 bases from J, leaving 18 bases between. The CDR3 is 14 amino acids. CDR3: CASSPTRGGSEQFF. The DNA of the CDR3 is TGTGCCAGCAGTCCCACCCGCGGGGGCTCGGAGCAGTTCTTC.

This clonotype was seen more than once but under ten times. J is TRBJ1-2 and V is TRBV12-3 or TRBV12-4; D might be TRBD1 (6 bases). The CDR3 has 13 residues. V gave up 1 base and J gave up 6 bases, with 9 bases separating them. The CDR3 nucleotides are TGTGCCAGCAGTTTAGTGACAGGCGATGGCTACACCTTC. Translated, it gives CASSLVTGDGYTF.

In this sample, this clonotype turned up a few times. CDR3 protein: CASRRTTQGGGTYGYTF. The CDR3 DNA sequence: TGTGCCAGCAGGAGGACAACTCAGGGCGGGGGGACCTATGGCTACACCTTC. The chain links TRBV28 to TRBJ1-2, with a weak D call TRBD1 (5 bases). The germline V and J ends were trimmed by 6 bases and 4 bases, with 24 bases remaining between them. Per the germline V gene, CDR1 is MDHEN and CDR2 is SYDVKM. The CDR3 is 17 residues long.

The rearrangement joins TRBV24-1 to TRBJ2-7; tentatively, D is TRBD2 (6 bases). Germline values: CDR1 KGHDR, CDR2 SFDVKD. Trimming removed 5 bases from V and 1 base from J, with 8 bases in between. The CDR3 sequence is 13 residues long. CDR3 coding DNA: TGTGCCACCAGTGTGGCGGGATCCTACGAGCAGTACTTC. The encoded protein is CATSVAGSYEQYF.

Remarks on this clonotype: One base away lies a much larger clone, so this may be a sequencing read error. The CDR3 nucleotides read TGTGCCAGCAGCCTAGGCGCTAGCGGGGGTTTAAGGAATGAGCAGTACTTC. It is translated as CASSLGASGGLRNEQYF. The rearrangement links TRBV7-9 to TRBJ2-7, with 10 bases that match TRBD2. V dropped 5 bases and J dropped 7; count of bases not matched to a gene: 17. This CDR3 is 17 amino acids long. Looked up from germline, CDR1 is SEHNR and CDR2 is FQNEAQ (reference sequence).

This chain uses TRBV20-1 with TRBJ2-3; 7 bases match TRBD2. The J segment lost 0 bases and the V segment lost 6 bases, leaving 6 bases of the junction unmatched. Germline V gene sequence: CDR1 DFQATT, CDR2 SNEGSKA (reference sequence). The CDR3 is made up of 14 amino acids. CDR3 sequence reads: CSAPRLASTDTQYF. CDR3 nucleotide sequence: TGCAGTGCCCCCCGACTAGCTAGCACAGATACGCAGTATTTT.

The chain links TRBV27 to TRBJ2-1; D not resolved. The CDR3 loop spans 14 amino acids. Trimming cost V 10 bases and J 5 bases, with 18 bases left between them. CDR1 and CDR2 from the germline V gene are MNHEY and SMNVEV (reference sequence). CDR3 sequence: CATSYGAYNNEQFF. In DNA form, the CDR3 reads TGTGCCACCTCATATGGAGCATACAACAATGAGCAGTTCTTC.

V usage is TRBV27 and J usage is TRBJ2-7; a weak D match, TRBD2 (6 bases). Matching the DNA end better, TRBJ2-5 makes the J call doubtful. CDR3 length: 14 residues. CDR1 and CDR2 (germline): MNHEY, SMNVEV (reference sequence). The DNA of the CDR3 is TGTGCCAGCGCCAATGGGGGAGGATGGGGGACCCAGTACTTC. Its translation is CASANGGGWGTQYF.

This clonotype was found a few times. V gene TRBV5-1 combines with J gene TRBJ2-5; 8 bases align to TRBD2. Germline V CDR1 and CDR2: SGHRS, YFSETQ. This CDR3 has 15 amino acids. V was clipped by 1 base and J by 2 bases; unmatched bases: 4. As DNA, the CDR3 is TGCGCCAGCAGCTTGACGACTAGCGCTCAAGAGACCCAGTACTTC. Protein: CASSLTTSAQETQYF.

V is TRBV6-2 or TRBV6-3 and J is TRBJ2-5; TRBD2 agrees at 8 bases. Germline V CDR1 and CDR2: MNHEY, SVGEGT. This CDR3 is built from 18 residues. Trimming took 4 bases from V and 5 from J; bases not matched to a gene: 18. The chain's CDR3 is CASSSNGASPGLVETQYF. DNA of the CDR3: TGTGCCAGCAGTTCGAATGGGGCCTCCCCGGGACTAGTTGAGACCCAGTACTTC.

V usage is TRBV6-5 and J usage is TRBJ1-2; D gene ambiguous. Germline-derived CDR1 and CDR2 are MNHEY and SVGAGI. V was pared by 10 bases and J by 6 bases, with 15 bases between. This CDR3 contains 12 residues. CDR3 bases: TGTGCCACACACAGAGCAGGCGATGGCTACACCTTC. Translating gives CATHRAGDGYTF.

The V gene is TRBV15, the J gene TRBJ2-1; no clear D. The CDR3 spans 14 residues. Trimming removed 3 bases from V and 2 bases from J, with 8 bases in between. Germline values: CDR1 LNHNV, CDR2 YYDKDF (reference sequence). The CDR3, as DNA: TGTGCCACCAGCAGGAAGTTCCCCTACAATGAGCAGTTCTTC. Translating it yields CATSRKFPYNEQFF.

This clonotype turned up a few times. The rearrangement joins TRBV7-3 to TRBJ2-3, with 10 positions matching TRBD1. Germline V gives CDR1 SGHTA, CDR2 FQGTGA. The V segment lost 4 bases and the J segment 0 bases; nucleotides outside the gene matches: 4. CDR3 size: 16 residues. The chain's CDR3 is CASSSGTGASTDTQYF. DNA for the CDR3: TGTGCCAGCAGCTCTGGGACAGGGGCTAGCACAGATACGCAGTATTTT.

This clonotype showed up just once. The chain joins TRBV30 to TRBJ2-7; D possibly corresponds to TRBD2 (6 bases). The V gene lost 1 base and the J gene lost 2 bases, with 9 bases spanning the gap. The CDR3 contains 13 residues. Germline assignment: CDR1 GTSNPN and CDR2 SVGIG (reference sequence). CDR3 amino acids: CAWSEEGPYEQYF. In nucleotides, the CDR3 is TGTGCCTGGAGTGAGGAGGGGCCCTACGAGCAGTACTTC.

This clonotype was observed a few times. The CDR3 sequence: CASSPYRGRNEQYF. The CDR3 coding sequence is TGTGCCAGCAGTCCTTACAGGGGTAGGAACGAGCAGTACTTC. The gene calls are TRBV6-5 and TRBJ2-4; 7 nucleotides align to TRBD1. TRBJ2-7 matches the DNA end more closely, so the J call is doubtful. The CDR3 runs 14 residues. Germline assignment: CDR1 MNHEY and CDR2 SVGAGI.

Notes on this clonotype: The junction departs from the called germline gene at one end, perhaps through a read error. The chain uses TRBV10-3 and TRBJ2-7; possibly TRBD1 for D (5 bases). The CDR3 covers 15 residues. CDR1 and CDR2 (germline): ENHRY, SYGVKD. DNA of the CDR3: TGTGCCATCAATGAGGATGTACCCAGGGTCCACGAGCAGTACTTC. This codes for CAINEDVPRVHEQYF.

The chain carries TRBV5-1 and TRBJ2-3; 8 nucleotides align to TRBD1. The CDR3 sequence is 16 residues long. Germline loops: CDR1 SGHRS, CDR2 YFSETQ. J gave up 2 bases and V 3 bases, and 8 bases lay outside the gene matches. CDR3 in amino acids: CASSYTGGKVTDTQYF. The CDR3 DNA sequence: TGCGCCAGCAGCTACACAGGGGGAAAGGTCACAGATACGCAGTATTTT.

This chain joins TRBV5-1 and TRBJ2-5, with D perhaps being TRBD1 or TRBD2 (5 bases each). V gave up 4 bases and J gave up 4 bases, with 20 bases separating them. Germline V gives CDR1 SGHRS, CDR2 YFSETQ. The CDR3 has 16 residues. For the CDR3, the DNA is TGCGCCAGCAGCCCTACGGGGCACCTTGGAGTAGAGACCCAGTACTTC. Translated, it gives CASSPTGHLGVETQYF.

The CDR3 bases are TGTGCCAGCAGTTTTTCACAAGCCTCCTACGAGCAGTACTTC. Protein: CASSFSQASYEQYF. This chain connects TRBV28 to TRBJ2-7; D gene ambiguous. Germline V lookup: CDR1 MDHEN, CDR2 SYDVKM. The CDR3 is 14 residues long. V lost 3 bases, J lost 0 bases, and 9 bases lay in between. Using reference TRBV28 and TRBJ2-7 for the parts outside the CDR3, the full variable domain is DVKVTQSSRYLVKRTGEKVFLECVQDMDHENMFWYRQDPGLGLRLIYFSYDVKMKEKGDIPEGYSVSREKKERFSLILESASTNQTSMYLCASSFSQASYEQYFGPGTRLTVT.

In its sample, this clonotype was seen many times. V is TRBV4-3 and J is TRBJ1-2; TRBD1 matches at 7 bases. Germline values: CDR1 LGHNA, CDR2 YSLEER. CDR3 length: 13 amino acids. Unmatched junction bases numbered 1, after V lost 2 bases and J lost 4 bases. This CDR3 is CASSQQGGYGYTF. The CDR3 DNA reads as TGCGCCAGCAGCCAACAGGGGGGCTATGGCTACACCTTC.

This clonotype was observed at least ten times. The chain joins TRBV29-1 to TRBJ1-2; D uncertain. Germline loops: CDR1 SQVTM, CDR2 ANQGSEA. The CDR3 totals 13 residues. The CDR3 loop is CSVTRETRYGYTF. The CDR3 coding sequence is TGCAGTGTGACCAGAGAAACGCGCTATGGCTACACCTTC.

The rearrangement joins TRBV20-1 to TRBJ2-3, with D hard to call. CDR3 length: 12 amino acids. V lost 2 bases to trimming and J lost 0 bases, with 3 bases between them. CDR1 and CDR2 (germline): DFQATT, SNEGSKA (reference sequence). The CDR3 DNA sequence: TGCAGTGCTAGATTCAGCACAGATACGCAGTATTTT. Amino acid sequence: CSARFSTDTQYF.

This rearrangement joins TRBV29-1 to TRBJ2-7, with TRBD2 as a possible D gene (5 bases). Germline CDR1 SQVTM, CDR2 ANQGSEA. Deletions cut 7 bases from V and 1 base from J, with 14 bases between. CDR3 size: 13 residues. The CDR3 coding sequence is TGCAGCGCCGGTCGGGGTTTATCCTACGAGCAGTACTTC. Translating gives CSAGRGLSYEQYF.